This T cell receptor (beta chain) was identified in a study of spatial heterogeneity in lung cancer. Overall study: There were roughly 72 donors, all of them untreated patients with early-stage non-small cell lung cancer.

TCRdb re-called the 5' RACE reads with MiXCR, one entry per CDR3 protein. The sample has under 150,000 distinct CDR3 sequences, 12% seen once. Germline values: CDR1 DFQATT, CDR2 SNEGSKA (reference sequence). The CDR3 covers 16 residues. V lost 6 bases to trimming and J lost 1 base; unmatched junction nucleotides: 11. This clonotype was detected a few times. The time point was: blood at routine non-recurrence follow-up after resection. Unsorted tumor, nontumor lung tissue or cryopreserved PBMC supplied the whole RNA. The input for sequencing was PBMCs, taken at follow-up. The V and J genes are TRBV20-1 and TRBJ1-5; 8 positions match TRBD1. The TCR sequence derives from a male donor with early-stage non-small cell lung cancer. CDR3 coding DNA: TGCAGTGCAGCGTCGGACAGGGCGAGGAGCAATCAGCCCCAGCATTTT. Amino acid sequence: CSAASDRARSNQPQHF.